This T cell receptor (beta chain) was observed in a study of shared clonotypes between healthy human individuals. Looking at the study overall: Donors had three CD4 naive, three CD4 memory, two CD8 naive and one CD8 memory plate apiece. General study findings and limits: Memory subsets generally showed smaller estimated richness than naive subsets did. The study sampled only blood, and tissue repertoires likely differ.

Only Caucasian adults living in Nashville, Tennessee made up the donor group. Assay used: immunoSEQ multiplex PCR; TCRdb lists only in-frame clones, some missing. The table lists some 2.1 million clones, roughly 94% of them singletons. Notes on this clone: Antigen: not known.

Germline V CDR1 and CDR2: SEHNR, FQNEAQ (reference sequence). The CDR3 is made up of 17 amino acids. V trimming: 4 bases; J trimming: 1 base; junction bases outside the gene matches: 8. Sequencing was carried out using naive CD4+ T cells sorted from blood. Subset of the sample: CD45RA+ positively selected. This TCR was recovered from a man between 18 and 29 years old in good health. The rearrangement links TRBV7-9 to TRBJ2-1; 9 nucleotides match TRBD2. The CDR3 sequence is CASSSQTTSGSYNEQFF. The DNA for the CDR3 is TGTGCCAGCAGCTCCCAAACGACTAGCGGATCCTACAATGAGCAGTTCTTC.